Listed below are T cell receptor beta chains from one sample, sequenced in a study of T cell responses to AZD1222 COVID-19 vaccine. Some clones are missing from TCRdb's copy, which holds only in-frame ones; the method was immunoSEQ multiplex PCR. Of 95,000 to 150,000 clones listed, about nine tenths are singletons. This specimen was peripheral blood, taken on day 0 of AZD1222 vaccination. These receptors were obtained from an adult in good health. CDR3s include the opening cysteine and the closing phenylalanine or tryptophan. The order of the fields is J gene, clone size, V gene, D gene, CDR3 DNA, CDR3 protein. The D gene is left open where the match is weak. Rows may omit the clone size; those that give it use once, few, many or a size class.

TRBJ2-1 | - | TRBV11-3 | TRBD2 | TGTGCCAGCAGCTTAGCTAGCGGGTGGGGCGATGAGCAGTTCTTC | CASSLASGWGDEQFF
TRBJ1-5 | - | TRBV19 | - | TGTGCCAGTGACCTCAGGGTAACGGGCAATCAGCCCCAGCATTTT | CASDLRVTGNQPQHF
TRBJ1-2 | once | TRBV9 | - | TGTGCCAGCAGCCCATACCCCCCCCAGGGTAAGGGCTACACCTTC | CASSPYPPQGKGYTF
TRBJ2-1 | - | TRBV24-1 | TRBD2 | TGTGCCACCAGTGGATCTAGCGGGAGGGCCGGATACAATGAGCAGTTCTTC | CATSGSSGRAGYNEQFF
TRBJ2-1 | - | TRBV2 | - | TGTGCCAGCGCACCTAGGACAGAGGGCGATGAGCAGTTCTTC | CASAPRTEGDEQFF
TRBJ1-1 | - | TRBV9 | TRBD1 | TGTGCCAGCAGCCCAGGGGGGGGACAGGGGAATACTGAAGCTTTCTTT | CASSPGGGQGNTEAFF
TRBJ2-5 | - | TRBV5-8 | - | TGTGCCAGCACCCGGACAGCCCAAGAGACCCAGTACTTC | CASTRTAQETQYF
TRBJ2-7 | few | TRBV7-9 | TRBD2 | TGTGCCAGCAGCTCAAGCCCTGGACTAGCGGAATCATACGAGCAGTACTTC | CASSSSPGLAESYEQYF
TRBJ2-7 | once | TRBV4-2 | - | TGTGCCAGCAGCCAACTGGGCGCTGACCCCTCCTACGAGCAGTACTTC | CASSQLGADPSYEQYF
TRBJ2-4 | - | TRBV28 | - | TGTGCCAGCAGCCCCACAGTCTTCGAAAACATTCAGTACTTC | CASSPTVFENIQYF
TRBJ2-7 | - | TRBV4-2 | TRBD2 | TGTGCCAGCAGCCAAGGGTTAACACTAGCGGAGAACTACGAGCAGTACTTC | CASSQGLTLAENYEQYF
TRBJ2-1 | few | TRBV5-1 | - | TGCGCCAGCAGCTTGGGGGACGGCCACAATGAGCAGTTCTTC | CASSLGDGHNEQFF
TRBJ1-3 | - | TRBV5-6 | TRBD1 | TGTGCCAGCACCATCGACAGGGGATCGGGAAACACCATATATTTT | CASTIDRGSGNTIYF
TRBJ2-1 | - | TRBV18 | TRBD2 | TGTGCCAGCTCACCGGGGACTAGCGGGAGGAATTCGCCGAAGTTCTTC | CASSPGTSGRNSPKFF
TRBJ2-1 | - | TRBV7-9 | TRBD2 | TGTGCCAGCAGCTTACTCGGCGGTAGCGGGATGGGGAAAGACAATGAGCAGTTCTTC | CASSLLGGSGMGKDNEQFF
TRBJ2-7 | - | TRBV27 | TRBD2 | TGTGCCAGCAGAGCGGGATCTACCTACGAGCAGTACTTC | CASRAGSTYEQYF
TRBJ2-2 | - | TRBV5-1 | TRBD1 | TGCGCCAGCAGCTTCCGAGGGGCAGGGGGCCCTGGGGGGACCACCGGGGAGCTGTTTTTT | CASSFRGAGGPGGTTGELFF
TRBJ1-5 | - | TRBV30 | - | TGTGCCTGGAGTTCGGATTATAGCAATCAGCCCCAGCATTTT | CAWSSDYSNQPQHF
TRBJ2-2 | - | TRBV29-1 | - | TGCAGCGTTGAGGGCAGGGGCACCGGGGAGCTGTTTTTT | CSVEGRGTGELFF
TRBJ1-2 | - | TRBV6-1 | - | TGTGCCAGCAGTGAGAAGAGTAACTATGGCTACACCTTC | CASSEKSNYGYTF
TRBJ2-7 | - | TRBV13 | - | TGTGCCAGCAGCTTAGGCCAAGCCCTGGACGAGCAGTACTTC | CASSLGQALDEQYF
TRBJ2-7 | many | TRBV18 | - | TGTGCCAGCTCCCTTCGAGGTCCGGGAACCGAGCAGTACTTC | CASSLRGPGTEQYF
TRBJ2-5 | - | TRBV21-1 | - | TGTGCCAGCAGCCAAACACGGAGACAGGGCCTTAGGGAGACCCAGTACTTC | CASSQTRRQGLRETQYF
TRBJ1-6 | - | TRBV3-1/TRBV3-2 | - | TGTGCCAGCAGCCCCTCCTCCGTTTATAATTCACCCCTCCACTTT | CASSPSSVYNSPLHF
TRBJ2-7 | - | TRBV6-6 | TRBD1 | TGTGCCAGCAGTTACGATGGACAGCAGGGGGCCTACGAGCAGTACTTC | CASSYDGQQGAYEQYF
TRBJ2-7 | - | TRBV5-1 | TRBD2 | TGCGCCAGCAAAGCCCCGGGACTAGCCTACGAGCAGTACTTC | CASKAPGLAYEQYF
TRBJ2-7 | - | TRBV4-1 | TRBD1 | TGCGCCAGCAGCCAGCCCGGGACAGGGAGCTCCTACGAGCAGTACTTC | CASSQPGTGSSYEQYF
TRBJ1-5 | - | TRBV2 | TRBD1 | TGTGCCAGCAGTGGAGGGACAGGGTGGGATCAGCCCCAGCATTTT | CASSGGTGWDQPQHF
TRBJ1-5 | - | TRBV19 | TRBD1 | TGTGCCAGTAGTATTGGGGACAGATTCAATCAGCCCCAGCATTTT | CASSIGDRFNQPQHF
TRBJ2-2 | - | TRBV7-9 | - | TGTGCCAGCAGCTTAGCGACCGGGGAGCTGTTTTTT | CASSLATGELFF
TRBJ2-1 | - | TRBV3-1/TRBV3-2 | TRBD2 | TGTGCCAGCAGCCAAGATCGGGGGGAGGAACTGCACAATGAGCAGTTCTTC | CASSQDRGEELHNEQFF
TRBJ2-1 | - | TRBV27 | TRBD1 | TGTGCCAGCAGTTTACCCGGACAGGGGGCAGGCAATGAGCAGTTCTTC | CASSLPGQGAGNEQFF
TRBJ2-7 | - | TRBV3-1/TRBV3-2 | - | TGTGCCAGCAGCCAAGTCCTCGCCCGAGAGCAGTACTTC | CASSQVLAREQYF
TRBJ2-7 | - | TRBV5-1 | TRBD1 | TGCGCCAGCAGCCAGACAGGGGGTCCCGAGCAGTACTTC | CASSQTGGPEQYF
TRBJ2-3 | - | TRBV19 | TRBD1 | TGTGCCAGTAGTATTAGGGGACAGGTTCCGTCGTGGACAGATACGCAGTATTTT | CASSIRGQVPSWTDTQYF